The 31 T cell receptor beta chains below were found in one sample sequenced in a study of T-cell reconstitution after alpha-beta-depleted transplantation in children. The TCRbeta library was prepared with unique molecular identifiers. A single record per CDR3 protein comes from TCRdb applying MiXCR to the PCR reads. Of about a million distinct CDR3 sequences detected, about 30% appear once; the ten largest clones hold approximately 30%. The sequencing used PBMCs, mostly from graft donor cells, collected 360 days after TCRalphabeta/CD19-depleted stem cell transplant. Source of these receptors: a boy under three years old who had a stem cell transplant for SCID, so the T cells may come from the graft donor.

This clonotype has just a few counts. V usage is TRBV20-1 and J usage is TRBJ2-1, with D possibly TRBD1 on 6 matching bases. V lost 3 bases to trimming and J lost 4 bases, with 16 bases between them. This CDR3 has 15 amino acids. Germline loops: CDR1 DFQATT, CDR2 SNEGSKA (reference sequence). The CDR3 here is CSASPLQGTYNEQFF. CDR3 nucleotide sequence: TGCAGTGCTAGTCCCCTACAGGGAACTTACAATGAGCAGTTCTTC.

This clonotype was detected a few times. This chain connects TRBV18 to TRBJ2-1, with D possibly matching TRBD1 (6 bases). Germline V gene lookup returns CDR1 KGHSH and CDR2 LQKENI. Trimming took 3 bases from V and 0 from J, leaving 12 bases between them. The CDR3 runs to 16 residues. The CDR3 region has the DNA TGTGCCAGCTCACCGAATCCCAGGGGCTCCTACAATGAGCAGTTCTTC. The encoded protein is CASSPNPRGSYNEQFF.

The J gene is TRBJ1-2, the V gene TRBV7-9, with D possibly TRBD1 on 5 matching bases. This CDR3 comprises 14 residues. Trimming removed 3 bases from V and 4 bases from J, with 12 bases in between. CDR1 is SEHNR and CDR2 is FQNEAQ in the germline V gene (reference sequence). The CDR3 DNA sequence: TGTGCCAGCAGCTTGGGACCGCACCTCTATGGCTACACCTTC. Its translation: CASSLGPHLYGYTF.

The chain joins TRBV18 to TRBJ1-5, with D perhaps matching TRBD1 (5 bases). Germline V gene sequence: CDR1 KGHSH, CDR2 LQKENI. This CDR3 is built from 16 residues. The ends were cut back, 3 bases at V and 4 bases at J, with 16 bases in the middle. In nucleotides, the CDR3 is TGTGCCAGCTCACCGGCTGCCGGGGGAGGGAATCAGCCCCAGCATTTT. This encodes CASSPAAGGGNQPQHF.

This clonotype has only a few counts. V is TRBV7-9 and J is TRBJ1-4; tentative D call: TRBD1 (6 bases). In germline, CDR1 is SEHNR, CDR2 FQNEAQ (reference sequence). V was clipped by 0 bases and J by 7 bases, with 15 bases between them. This CDR3 is built from 16 residues. CDR3 amino acids: CASSLASQGVGEKLFF. The CDR3 region has the DNA TGTGCCAGCAGCTTAGCCTCACAGGGCGTCGGTGAAAAACTGTTTTTT.

The CDR3 DNA sequence: TGTGCCAGCAGCTTATGGGGGGAGGTAGATACGCAGTATTTT. Its protein product is CASSLWGEVDTQYF. The genes are TRBV7-2 and TRBJ2-3; maybe TRBD2 (6 bases). The CDR3 length is 14 residues. Trimming stripped 2 bases from V and 5 bases from J, with 11 bases between. Looked up from germline, CDR1 is SGHTA and CDR2 is FQGNSA.

This chain uses TRBV4-3 with TRBJ2-5; 10 bases line up with TRBD2. This CDR3 comprises 17 residues. Germline-derived CDR1 and CDR2 are LGHNA and YSLEER. V was pared by 5 bases and J by 1 base, with 10 bases of the junction left unmatched. This CDR3 reads CASSSRPPSGGQETQYF. The CDR3 DNA reads as TGCGCCAGCAGCTCACGACCCCCTAGCGGGGGCCAAGAGACCCAGTACTTC.

This clonotype was counted a few times. V is TRBV6-2 or TRBV6-3 and J is TRBJ2-1, with TRBD2 matching 8 bases. There are 17 residues in the CDR3. Trimming took 5 bases from V and 0 from J; bases not matched to a gene: 9. The V gene's germline CDR1 is MNHEY and CDR2 SVGEGT. CDR3 amino acids: CASSLSGGLNSYNEQFF. In DNA form, the CDR3 reads TGTGCCAGCAGTCTCAGCGGGGGCCTTAACTCCTACAATGAGCAGTTCTTC.

The genes are TRBV3-1 and TRBJ2-2, with a tentative D call TRBD2 (5 bases). The germline gives CDR1 LGHDT, CDR2 YNNKEL (reference sequence). V lost 4 bases and J 7 bases, leaving 10 bases between the germline ends. The CDR3 covers 13 residues. The DNA for the CDR3 is TGTGCCAGCAGCCTTGACGGAGGCGGGGAGCTGTTTTTT. Its protein is CASSLDGGGELFF.

This clonotype was seen more than once but under ten times. V usage is TRBV7-2 and J usage is TRBJ2-5; D is perhaps TRBD1 (5 bases). CDR1 SGHTA and CDR2 FQGNSA come from the germline V gene. The CDR3 is 14 residues long. V dropped 6 bases and J dropped 4 bases, with 15 bases sitting between them. The CDR3 DNA is TGTGCCAGCAGTGGACAAACCCCAGGAGAGACCCAGTACTTC. It yields the protein CASSGQTPGETQYF. The whole variable domain, filled in from reference TRBV7-2 and TRBJ2-5, reads GAGVSQSPSNKVTEKGKDVELRCDPISGHTALYWYRQSLGQGLEFLIYFQGNSAPDKSGLPSDRFSAERTGGSVSTLTIQRTQQEDSAVYLCASSGQTPGETQYFGPGTRLLVL.

This clonotype was detected a few times. The V call is TRBV4-1, the J call TRBJ2-7, with 9 bases identical to TRBD2. V lost 1 base to trimming and J lost 6 bases; unmatched junction nucleotides: 13. Germline CDR1 reads MGHRA; CDR2 reads YSYEKL. The CDR3 has 17 amino acids. The DNA for the CDR3 is TGCGCCAGCAGCCAAGGACTAGCGGTGGACCCATCTGGCGAGCAGTACTTC. This codes for CASSQGLAVDPSGEQYF.

The chain uses TRBV5-1 and TRBJ2-5; 7 bases line up with TRBD1. The V segment lost 6 bases and the J segment 2 bases; nucleotides outside the gene matches: 4. The germline gives CDR1 SGHRS, CDR2 YFSETQ. There are 13 residues in the CDR3. CDR3 in DNA: TGCGCCAGCACCCTGACAGGGCAAGAGACCCAGTACTTC. Translated, it gives CASTLTGQETQYF.

The chain links TRBV7-6 to TRBJ1-1; D remains ambiguous. Trimming left V 1 base short and J 4 bases short, with 10 bases between. The CDR3 is made up of 14 amino acids. The germline gives CDR1 SGHVS, CDR2 FNYEAQ. The CDR3 sequence is CASSLGAPGTEAFF. In DNA, the CDR3 is TGTGCCAGCAGCTTAGGGGCCCCGGGCACTGAAGCTTTCTTT.

This clonotype was seen a few times. The chain links TRBV12-3 or TRBV12-4 to TRBJ1-5; D is ambiguous. The CDR3 consists of 15 residues. The germline V and J ends were trimmed by 5 bases and 5 bases, with 16 bases remaining between them. The CDR3 is CASSVHYSRDQPQHF. CDR3 DNA sequence: TGTGCCAGCAGTGTCCACTACAGTCGCGATCAGCCCCAGCATTTT.

A few counts support this clonotype. The chain recombines TRBV29-1 with TRBJ1-1; the D gene is possibly TRBD1 (6 bases). The germline V and J ends were trimmed by 1 base and 3 bases, with 12 bases remaining between them. Germline CDR1 reads SQVTM; CDR2 reads ANQGSEA. The CDR3 extends over 14 amino acids. Here the CDR3 reads CSVEVRGGDTEAFF. The CDR3 DNA reads as TGCAGCGTTGAAGTGAGGGGGGGGGACACTGAAGCTTTCTTT.

The chain combines TRBV15 with TRBJ1-4; D unclear. The V end lost 5 bases, the J end lost 5 bases, and 9 bases lay between the germline ends. This CDR3 has 13 residues. The germline CDR1 and CDR2 sequences are LNHNV and YYDKDF (reference sequence). CDR3 in amino acids: CATSGPRNEKLFF. Written as DNA, the CDR3 is TGTGCCACCAGCGGGCCGCGGAATGAAAAACTGTTTTTT.

V is TRBV5-1 and J is TRBJ2-1; maybe TRBD2 (5 bases). Germline values: CDR1 SGHRS, CDR2 YFSETQ. The CDR3 loop spans 15 amino acids. The V gene lost 0 bases and the J gene lost 6 bases, with 13 bases spanning the gap. CDR3 loop: CASSLALGGPNEQFF. CDR3 DNA sequence: TGCGCCAGCAGCTTGGCATTGGGCGGGCCCAATGAGCAGTTCTTC.

This clonotype was picked up a small number of times. The chain is built from TRBV27 and TRBJ2-7; D not certain. This CDR3 is 14 amino acids long. CDR1 and CDR2 from the germline V gene are MNHEY and SMNVEV (reference sequence). Trimming took off 6 bases at V and 3 bases at J, with 15 bases between the two ends. In nucleotides, the CDR3 is TGTGCCAGCAGCCCAGACGGAGACTTCTACGAGCAGTACTTC. It encodes CASSPDGDFYEQYF.

J is TRBJ2-7 and V is TRBV20-1; 10 bases map to TRBD2. The V segment lost 6 bases and the J segment 3 bases; nucleotides outside the gene matches: 11. CDR3 length equals 15 residues. CDR1 is DFQATT and CDR2 is SNEGSKA in the germline V gene (reference sequence). The CDR3 reads CSAPSGGRGGYEQYF. The CDR3, as DNA: TGCAGTGCGCCTAGCGGGGGCCGGGGGGGCTACGAGCAGTACTTC.

This clonotype was counted only a few times. The gene calls are TRBV7-7 and TRBJ2-1; 8 bases match TRBD1. CDR1 is SSHAT, CDR2 FNYEAQ, per germline (reference sequence). J gave up 7 bases and V 4 bases, and 6 bases lay outside the gene matches. The CDR3 totals 14 residues. CDR3 protein: CASSSGTGWNEQFF. The CDR3 DNA follows: TGTGCCAGCAGCTCGGGGACAGGTTGGAATGAGCAGTTCTTC.

The V gene is TRBV4-2, the J gene TRBJ2-2; TRBD2 aligns across 12 bases. CDR1 LGHNA and CDR2 YNFKEQ come from the germline V gene. The trim removed 0 bases at V and 3 bases at J, leaving 5 bases unmatched. The CDR3 length is 18 residues. The CDR3 is CASSQDIRTSGDTGELFF. The DNA of the CDR3 is TGTGCCAGCAGCCAAGATATCCGGACTAGCGGGGACACCGGGGAGCTGTTTTTT.

The sample holds many counts of this clonotype. This chain uses TRBV12-3 or TRBV12-4 with TRBJ2-1; D uncertain. V lost 2 bases to trimming and J lost 5 bases, with 7 bases between them. The CDR3 sequence is 13 residues long. CDR3 coding DNA: TGTGCCAGCAGTTTACTCCTAAACAATGAGCAGTTCTTC. Translating gives CASSLLLNNEQFF.

The chain is built from TRBV4-3 and TRBJ1-1; D possibly corresponds to TRBD1 (6 bases). This CDR3 is 15 amino acids long. V was pared by 0 bases and J by 7 bases, with 15 bases between. Germline CDR1 LGHNA, CDR2 YSLEER. This CDR3 is CASSQEGAGVHEAFF. The CDR3 DNA follows: TGCGCCAGCAGCCAAGAGGGGGCAGGGGTACATGAAGCTTTCTTT.

The genes are TRBV18 and TRBJ2-7; either TRBD1 or TRBD2 may fit D (5 bases each). This CDR3 contains 14 residues. Germline V gives CDR1 KGHSH, CDR2 LQKENI. Trimming shortened V by 3 bases and J by 4 bases, and 13 bases separated the two germline ends. This CDR3 reads CASSPNRGAYEQYF. The CDR3 DNA reads as TGTGCCAGCTCACCTAACCGGGGCGCGTACGAGCAGTACTTC.

The chain joins TRBV5-6 to TRBJ2-5; tentatively, D is TRBD1 or TRBD2 (5 bases each). CDR1 is SGHDT, CDR2 YYEEEE, per germline. This CDR3 has 16 amino acids. V gave up 4 bases and J gave up 1 base, with 17 bases separating them. The CDR3 region is CASSPLGPLFQETQYF. The CDR3 bases are TGTGCCAGCAGCCCCCTGGGACCTCTCTTCCAAGAGACCCAGTACTTC.

The chain uses TRBV5-1 and TRBJ2-3; D is possibly TRBD2 (6 bases). Germline V gives CDR1 SGHRS, CDR2 YFSETQ. V was cut by 6 bases and J by 4 bases, with 12 bases left in between. The CDR3 is 13 residues long. This CDR3 reads CASTSTRADTQYF. In nucleotides, the CDR3 is TGCGCCAGCACCTCGACTAGAGCAGATACGCAGTATTTT.

This clonotype was counted only a few times. The chain carries TRBV15 and TRBJ1-5; no reliable D call. Trimming left V 4 bases short and J 4 bases short, with 8 bases between. The CDR3 runs to 13 residues. CDR1 is LNHNV, CDR2 YYDKDF, per germline (reference sequence). CDR3 amino acids: CATSISQNQPQHF. DNA for the CDR3: TGTGCCACCAGCATTAGTCAGAATCAGCCCCAGCATTTT.

This clonotype was seen ten or more times. The V call is TRBV11-2, the J call TRBJ2-3; TRBD2 aligns across 8 bases. V was pared by 0 bases and J by 7 bases, with 12 bases of the junction left unmatched. Per the germline V gene, CDR1 is SGHAT and CDR2 is FQNNGV. The CDR3 is 17 residues long. Here the CDR3 reads CASSLDRKWRGAYTQYF. CDR3 in DNA: TGTGCCAGCAGCTTAGATCGCAAATGGCGGGGGGCCTATACGCAGTATTTT.

The chain employs TRBV5-1 and TRBJ1-1, with a weak D call TRBD1 (5 bases). The CDR3 extends over 14 amino acids. Germline loops: CDR1 SGHRS, CDR2 YFSETQ. V lost 0 bases to trimming and J lost 1 base, with 7 bases between them. CDR3 amino acids: CASSLVDRNTEAFF. Here the CDR3 DNA reads TGCGCCAGCAGCTTGGTCGACAGGAACACTGAAGCTTTCTTT.

This chain joins TRBV29-1 and TRBJ2-7, with 9 bases identical to TRBD2. The germline gives CDR1 SQVTM, CDR2 ANQGSEA. The CDR3 has 15 amino acids. The V gene end was trimmed by 4 bases and the J gene end by 2 bases; junction bases not matched to a gene: 9. The CDR3 region is CSVGPGLARTYEQYF. The CDR3, as DNA: TGCAGCGTTGGCCCAGGACTAGCGCGGACCTACGAGCAGTACTTC.

The table lists this clonotype with a few counts. It may be a read error: a sequence one base away is much more abundant. The chain employs TRBV25-1 and TRBJ2-7; D unclear. Germline assignment: CDR1 MGHDK and CDR2 SYGVNS. Trimming shortened V by 6 bases and J by 3 bases, and 6 bases separated the two germline ends. The CDR3 extends over 11 amino acids. The CDR3 sequence is CASRNFYEQYF. CDR3 bases: TGTGCCAGCAGGAACTTCTACGAGCAGTACTTC.